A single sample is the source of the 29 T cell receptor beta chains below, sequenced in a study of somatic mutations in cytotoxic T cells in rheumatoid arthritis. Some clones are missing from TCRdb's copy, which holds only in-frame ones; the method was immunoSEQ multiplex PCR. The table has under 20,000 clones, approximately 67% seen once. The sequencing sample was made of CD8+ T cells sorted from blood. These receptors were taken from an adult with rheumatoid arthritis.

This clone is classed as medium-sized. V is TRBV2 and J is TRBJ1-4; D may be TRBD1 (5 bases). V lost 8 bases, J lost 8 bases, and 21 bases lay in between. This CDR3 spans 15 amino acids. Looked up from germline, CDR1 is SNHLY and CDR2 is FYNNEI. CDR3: CASETVPMRGEKLFF. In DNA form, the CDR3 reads TGTGCCAGCGAAACCGTACCGATGAGGGGAGAAAAACTGTTTTTT.

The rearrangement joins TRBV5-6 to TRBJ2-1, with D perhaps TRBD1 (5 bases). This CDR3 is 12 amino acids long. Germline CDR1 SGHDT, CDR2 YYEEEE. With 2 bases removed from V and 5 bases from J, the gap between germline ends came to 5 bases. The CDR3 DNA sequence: TGTGCCAGCAGCTTACAGGACAATGAGCAGTTCTTC. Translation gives CASSLQDNEQFF.

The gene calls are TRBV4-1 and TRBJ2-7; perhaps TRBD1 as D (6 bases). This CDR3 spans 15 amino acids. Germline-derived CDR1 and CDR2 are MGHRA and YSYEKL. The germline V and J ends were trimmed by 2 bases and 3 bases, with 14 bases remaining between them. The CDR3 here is CASSQNRDTRYEQYF. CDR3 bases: TGCGCCAGCAGCCAAAACCGGGACACCCGCTACGAGCAGTACTTC.

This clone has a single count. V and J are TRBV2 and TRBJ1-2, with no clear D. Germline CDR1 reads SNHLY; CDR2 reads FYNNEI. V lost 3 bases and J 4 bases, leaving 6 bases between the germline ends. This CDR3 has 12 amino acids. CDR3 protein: CASSDSVYGYTF. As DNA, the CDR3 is TGTGCCAGCAGTGATTCCGTCTATGGCTACACCTTC.

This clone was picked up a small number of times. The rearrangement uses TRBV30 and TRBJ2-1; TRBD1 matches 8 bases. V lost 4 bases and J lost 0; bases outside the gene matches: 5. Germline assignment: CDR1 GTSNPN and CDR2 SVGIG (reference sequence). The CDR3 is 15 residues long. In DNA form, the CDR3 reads TGTGCCTGGAACCCAACAGGGGGCTCCTACAATGAGCAGTTCTTC. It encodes CAWNPTGGSYNEQFF.

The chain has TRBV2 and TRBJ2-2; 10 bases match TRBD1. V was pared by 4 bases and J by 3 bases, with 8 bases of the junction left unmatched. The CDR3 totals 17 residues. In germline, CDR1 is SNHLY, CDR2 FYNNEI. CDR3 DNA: TGTGCCAGCAGTGGAAAGGGGACAGGGGTAGACACCGGGGAGCTGTTTTTT. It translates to CASSGKGTGVDTGELFF. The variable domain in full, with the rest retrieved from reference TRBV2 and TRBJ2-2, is EPEVTQTPSHQVTQMGQEVILRCVPISNHLYFYWYRQILGQKVEFLVSFYNNEISEKSEIFDDQFSVERPDGSNFTLKIRSTKLEDSAMYFCASSGKGTGVDTGELFFGEGSRLTVL.

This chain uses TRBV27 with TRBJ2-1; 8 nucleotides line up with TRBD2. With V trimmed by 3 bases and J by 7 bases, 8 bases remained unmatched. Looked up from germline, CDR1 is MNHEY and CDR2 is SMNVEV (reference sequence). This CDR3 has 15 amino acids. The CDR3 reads CASSFLAGGLNEQFF. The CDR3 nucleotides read TGTGCCAGCAGTTTCTTGGCGGGGGGCCTGAATGAGCAGTTCTTC.

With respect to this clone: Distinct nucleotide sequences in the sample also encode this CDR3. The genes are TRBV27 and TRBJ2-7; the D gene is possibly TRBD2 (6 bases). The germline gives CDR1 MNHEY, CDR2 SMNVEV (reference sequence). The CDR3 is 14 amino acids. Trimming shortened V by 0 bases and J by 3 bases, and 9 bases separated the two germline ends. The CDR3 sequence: CASSLSLGGYEQYF. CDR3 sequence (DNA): TGTGCCAGCAGTTTATCGCTCGGGGGCTACGAGCAGTACTTC.

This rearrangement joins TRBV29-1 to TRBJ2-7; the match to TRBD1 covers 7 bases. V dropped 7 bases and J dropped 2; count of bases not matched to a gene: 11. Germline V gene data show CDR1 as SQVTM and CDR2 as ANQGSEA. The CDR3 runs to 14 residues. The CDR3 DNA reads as TGCAGCGCCATTCCCGGGACAGTCGCCTACGAGCAGTACTTC. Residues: CSAIPGTVAYEQYF.

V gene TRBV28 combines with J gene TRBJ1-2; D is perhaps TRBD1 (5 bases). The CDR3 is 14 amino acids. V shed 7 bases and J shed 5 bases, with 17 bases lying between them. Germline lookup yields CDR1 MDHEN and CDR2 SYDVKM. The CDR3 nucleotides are TGTGCCAGCACATCTACCGGGACGGAATATGGCTACACCTTC. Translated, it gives CASTSTGTEYGYTF.

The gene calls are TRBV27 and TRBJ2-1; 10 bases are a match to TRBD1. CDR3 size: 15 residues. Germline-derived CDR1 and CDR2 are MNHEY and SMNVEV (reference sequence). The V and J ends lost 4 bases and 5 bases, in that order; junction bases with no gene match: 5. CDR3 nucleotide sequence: TGTGCCAGCAGTTATGGGACAGGGGTGGACAATGAGCAGTTCTTC. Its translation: CASSYGTGVDNEQFF.

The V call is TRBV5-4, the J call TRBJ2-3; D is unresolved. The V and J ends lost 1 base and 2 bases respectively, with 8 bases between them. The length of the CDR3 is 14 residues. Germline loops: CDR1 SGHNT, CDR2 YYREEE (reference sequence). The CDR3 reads CASSLSQTTDTQYF. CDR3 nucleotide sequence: TGTGCCAGCAGCTTGAGCCAGACCACAGATACGCAGTATTTT.

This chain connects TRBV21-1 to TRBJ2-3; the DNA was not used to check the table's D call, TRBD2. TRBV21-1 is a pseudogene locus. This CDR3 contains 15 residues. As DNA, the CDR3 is TGTGCCAGCAGCAAAGCGGGGGGTCGCACAGATACGCAGTATTTT. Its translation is CASSKAGGRTDTQYF.

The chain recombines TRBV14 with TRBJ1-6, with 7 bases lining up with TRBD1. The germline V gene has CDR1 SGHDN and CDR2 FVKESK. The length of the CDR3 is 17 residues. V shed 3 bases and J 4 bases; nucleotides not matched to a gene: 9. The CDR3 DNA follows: TGTGCCAGCAGCCATGACAGGGCAGTGGCTTATAATTCACCCCTCCACTTT. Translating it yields CASSHDRAVAYNSPLHF.

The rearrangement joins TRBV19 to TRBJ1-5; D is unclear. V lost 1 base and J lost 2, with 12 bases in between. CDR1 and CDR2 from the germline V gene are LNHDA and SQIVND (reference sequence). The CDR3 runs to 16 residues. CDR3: CASSIVQGQGNQPQHF. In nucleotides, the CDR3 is TGTGCCAGTAGTATAGTTCAAGGTCAGGGCAATCAGCCCCAGCATTTT.

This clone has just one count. CDR3 amino acids: CASSERWQDLYGYTF. For the CDR3, the DNA is TGTGCCAGCAGTGAACGGTGGCAGGACCTCTATGGCTACACCTTC. J is TRBJ1-2 and V is TRBV2, with no clear D. This CDR3 is 15 amino acids long. The V gene's germline CDR1 is SNHLY and CDR2 FYNNEI. Trimming cost V 2 bases and J 4 bases, with 14 bases left between them. The full variable domain, rest sourced from reference TRBV2 and TRBJ1-2, is EPEVTQTPSHQVTQMGQEVILRCVPISNHLYFYWYRQILGQKVEFLVSFYNNEISEKSEIFDDQFSVERPDGSNFTLKIRSTKLEDSAMYFCASSERWQDLYGYTFGSGTRLTVV.

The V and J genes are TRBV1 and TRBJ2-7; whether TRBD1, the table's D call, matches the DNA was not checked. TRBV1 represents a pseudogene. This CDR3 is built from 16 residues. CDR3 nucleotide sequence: TGCACCAGCAGCCAGGAAGAGTCAGGGTATTACTACGAGCAGTACTTC. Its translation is CTSSQEESGYYYEQYF.

CDR3 sequence (DNA): TGTGCCAGCAGAGGGCAGGGAAACTACGAGCAGTACTTC. This sequence encodes CASRGQGNYEQYF. J is TRBJ2-7 and V is TRBV28; a weak D match, TRBD1 (5 bases). The V and J ends lost 6 bases and 3 bases respectively, with 12 bases between them. CDR1 and CDR2 (germline): MDHEN, SYDVKM. The CDR3 has 13 amino acids.

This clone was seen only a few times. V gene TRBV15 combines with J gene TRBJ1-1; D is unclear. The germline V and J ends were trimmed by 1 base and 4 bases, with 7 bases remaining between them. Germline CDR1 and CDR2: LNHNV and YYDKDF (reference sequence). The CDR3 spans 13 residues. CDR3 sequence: CATSRVMSTEAFF. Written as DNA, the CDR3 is TGTGCCACCAGCAGAGTCATGAGCACTGAAGCTTTCTTT.

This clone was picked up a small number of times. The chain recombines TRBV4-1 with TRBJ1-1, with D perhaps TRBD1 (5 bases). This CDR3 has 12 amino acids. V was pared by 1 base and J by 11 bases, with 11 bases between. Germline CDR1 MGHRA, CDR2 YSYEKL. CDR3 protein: CASSQASEGAFF. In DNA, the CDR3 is TGCGCCAGCAGCCAAGCGAGTGAGGGGGCTTTCTTT.

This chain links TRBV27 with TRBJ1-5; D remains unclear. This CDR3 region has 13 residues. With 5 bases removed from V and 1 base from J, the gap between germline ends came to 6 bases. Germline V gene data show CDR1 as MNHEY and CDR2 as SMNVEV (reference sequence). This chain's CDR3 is CASSTTSNQPQHF. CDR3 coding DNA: TGTGCCAGCAGTACTACGAGCAATCAGCCCCAGCATTTT.

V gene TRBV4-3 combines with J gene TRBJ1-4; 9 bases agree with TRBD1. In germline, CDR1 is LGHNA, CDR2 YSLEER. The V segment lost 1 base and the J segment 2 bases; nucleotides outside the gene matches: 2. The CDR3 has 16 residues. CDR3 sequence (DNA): TGCGCCAGCAGCCAAGTAACAGGGGGCACTAATGAAAAACTGTTTTTT. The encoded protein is CASSQVTGGTNEKLFF.

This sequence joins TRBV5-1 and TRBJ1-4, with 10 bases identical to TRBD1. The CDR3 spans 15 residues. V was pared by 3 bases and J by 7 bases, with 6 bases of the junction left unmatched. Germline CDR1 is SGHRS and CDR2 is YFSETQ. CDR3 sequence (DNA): TGCGCCAGCAGCTCCGGACAGGGGGGGAGTGAAAAACTGTTTTTT. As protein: CASSSGQGGSEKLFF.

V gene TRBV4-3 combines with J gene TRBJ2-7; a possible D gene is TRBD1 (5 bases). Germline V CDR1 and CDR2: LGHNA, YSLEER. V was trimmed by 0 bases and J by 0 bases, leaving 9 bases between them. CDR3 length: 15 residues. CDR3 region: CASSQDQGSSYEQYF. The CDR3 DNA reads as TGCGCCAGCAGCCAAGATCAGGGAAGCTCCTACGAGCAGTACTTC.

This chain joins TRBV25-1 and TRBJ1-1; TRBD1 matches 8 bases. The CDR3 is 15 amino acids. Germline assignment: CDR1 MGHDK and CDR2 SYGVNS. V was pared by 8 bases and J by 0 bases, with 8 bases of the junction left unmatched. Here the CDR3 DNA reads TGTGCCAGCGGGACAGGATTATCGATGAACACTGAAGCTTTCTTT. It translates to CASGTGLSMNTEAFF.

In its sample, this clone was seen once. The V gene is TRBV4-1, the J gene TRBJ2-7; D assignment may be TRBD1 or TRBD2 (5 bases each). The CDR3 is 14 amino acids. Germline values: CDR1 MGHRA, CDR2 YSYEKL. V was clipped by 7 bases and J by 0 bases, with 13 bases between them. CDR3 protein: CASTPGTGSYEQYF. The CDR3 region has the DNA TGCGCCAGCACCCCCGGGACGGGCTCCTACGAGCAGTACTTC.

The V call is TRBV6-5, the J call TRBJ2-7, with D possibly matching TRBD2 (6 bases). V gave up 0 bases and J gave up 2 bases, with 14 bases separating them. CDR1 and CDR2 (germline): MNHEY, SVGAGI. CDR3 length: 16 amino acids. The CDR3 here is CASSYSPAGVAYEQYF. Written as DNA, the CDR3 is TGTGCCAGCAGTTACTCGCCAGCGGGTGTCGCCTACGAGCAGTACTTC.

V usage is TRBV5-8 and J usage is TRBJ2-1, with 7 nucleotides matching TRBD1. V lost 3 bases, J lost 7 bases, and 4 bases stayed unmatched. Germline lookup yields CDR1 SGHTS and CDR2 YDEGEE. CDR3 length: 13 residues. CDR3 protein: CASSWQQGNEQFF. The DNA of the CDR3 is TGTGCCAGCAGCTGGCAACAGGGGAATGAGCAGTTCTTC.

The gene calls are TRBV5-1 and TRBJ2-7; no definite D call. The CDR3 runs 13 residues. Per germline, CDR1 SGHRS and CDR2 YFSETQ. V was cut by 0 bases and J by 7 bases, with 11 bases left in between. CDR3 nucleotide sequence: TGCGCCAGCAGCTTGGAGCCTTACGCTGAGCAGTACTTC. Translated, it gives CASSLEPYAEQYF.